The 21 T cell receptor beta chains below all came from one sample that was sequenced in a study of cytomegalovirus exposure and HLA in healthy donors. PCR was performed using 60 Vbeta and 13 Jbeta primers. The method was immunoSEQ multiplex PCR; TCRdb's version includes in-frame clones alone and lacks a portion of them. Altogether some 180,000 clones are present, roughly 9.4% being singletons, with the ten largest covering roughly 1.4%. The sequenced sample was PBMCs. The receptors derive from a woman aged 25 to 45 in good health and CMV-seropositive.

The gene calls are TRBV18 and TRBJ2-6, with 7 nucleotides matching TRBD2. Trimming cost V 0 bases and J 2 bases; bases outside gene matches: 4. The germline CDR1 and CDR2 sequences are KGHSH and LQKENI. The CDR3 is 17 residues long. The CDR3 sequence: CASSPPGGLAGANVLTF. The CDR3 nucleotides are TGTGCCAGCTCACCACCGGGAGGGCTGGCTGGGGCCAACGTCCTGACTTTC.

This clone appeared a few times. The chain recombines TRBV7-9 with TRBJ1-2; D perhaps matches TRBD1 (6 bases). V lost 5 bases and J 4 bases, leaving 11 bases between the germline ends. This CDR3 spans 13 amino acids. Germline V CDR1 and CDR2: SEHNR, FQNEAQ (reference sequence). The CDR3 sequence is CASSLVRGYGYTF. DNA of the CDR3: TGTGCCAGCAGCCTCGTCAGGGGCTATGGCTACACCTTC.

This clone has more than one count but fewer than ten. The chain links TRBV7-2 to TRBJ2-5; perhaps TRBD2 as D (6 bases). V was shortened by 3 bases and J by 7 bases, with 12 bases between the two germline ends. CDR1 is SGHTA and CDR2 is FQGNSA in the germline V gene. The CDR3 has 13 residues. The DNA of the CDR3 is TGTGCCAGCAGCTTCGCCGAACTAGCGACCCAGTACTTC. Protein product: CASSFAELATQYF.

In its sample, this clone was seen a few times. The CDR3 DNA follows: TGTGCCAGCAGTATAACAGGGACTGGAAACACCATATATTTT. As protein: CASSITGTGNTIYF. V and J are TRBV11-3 and TRBJ1-3, with D perhaps matching TRBD1 (6 bases). CDR1 SGHNT and CDR2 YENEEA come from the germline V gene. This CDR3 is 14 amino acids long. V lost 6 bases, J lost 2 bases, and 11 bases lay in between.

This chain joins TRBV5-1 and TRBJ2-3, with D possibly being TRBD1 (6 bases). V lost 0 bases to trimming and J lost 1 base, with 9 bases between them. Germline CDR1 reads SGHRS; CDR2 reads YFSETQ. This CDR3 has 15 residues. CDR3 protein: CASSLEGVGTDTQYF. The CDR3 coding sequence is TGCGCCAGCAGCTTGGAGGGGGTAGGCACAGATACGCAGTATTTT. Filled out from reference TRBV5-1 and TRBJ2-3, the complete variable domain reads KAGVTQTPRYLIKTRGQQVTLSCSPISGHRSVSWYQQTPGQGLQFLFEYFSETQRNKGNFPGRFSGRQFSNSRSEMNVSTLELGDSALYLCASSLEGVGTDTQYFGPGTRLTVL.

This clone occurred a few times. The V gene is TRBV4-1, the J gene TRBJ2-5; 8 nucleotides agree with TRBD2. CDR3 size: 16 residues. Germline CDR1 MGHRA, CDR2 YSYEKL. V lost 4 bases, J lost 4 bases, and 11 bases stayed unmatched. CDR3 protein: CASSPGLGPRGETQYF. For the CDR3, the DNA is TGCGCCAGCAGCCCGGGACTAGGCCCGCGAGGAGAGACCCAGTACTTC.

The V gene is TRBV4-1, the J gene TRBJ2-3; TRBD2 matches 9 bases. The CDR3 is made up of 18 amino acids. CDR1 is MGHRA, CDR2 YSYEKL, per germline. V was pared by 1 base and J by 4 bases, with 12 bases of the junction left unmatched. CDR3 residues: CASSQGSGRREGPDTQYF. CDR3 DNA sequence: TGCGCCAGCAGCCAAGGAAGTGGTAGGCGGGAGGGCCCAGATACGCAGTATTTT.

This clone was recorded a few times. Written as DNA, the CDR3 is TGTGCCTGGAAGAAAAGGGAGCCTCAAAACACCATATATTTT. Translated, it gives CAWKKREPQNTIYF. The chain couples TRBV30 to TRBJ1-3; no firm D call. Between the trimmed V and J ends, which lost 4 bases and 6 bases, there was a span of 16 bases. This CDR3 is 14 amino acids long. Germline V gene data show CDR1 as GTSNPN and CDR2 as SVGIG (reference sequence).

Notes on this clone: This specimen includes other DNA sequences encoding the same CDR3. The gene calls are TRBV5-1 and TRBJ1-1, with D uncertain. V lost 1 base and J 1 base, leaving 5 bases between the germline ends. This CDR3 is 13 amino acids long. Germline V gene data show CDR1 as SGHRS and CDR2 as YFSETQ. This CDR3 reads CASSLNRNTEAFF. The CDR3 bases are TGCGCCAGCAGCTTGAACAGGAACACTGAAGCTTTCTTT.

This clone was counted only a few times. CDR3 residues: CASSFWRGLEVGEQYF. CDR3 DNA sequence: TGTGCCAGCAGCTTTTGGCGGGGTTTAGAGGTTGGCGAGCAGTACTTC. The chain carries TRBV5-4 and TRBJ2-7, with D possibly matching TRBD2 (6 bases). Germline CDR1 SGHNT, CDR2 YYREEE (reference sequence). The CDR3 has 16 amino acids. Between the trimmed V and J ends, which lost 2 bases and 6 bases, there was a span of 21 bases.

The rearrangement links TRBV6-4 to TRBJ1-1; weak D call: TRBD1 (6 bases). CDR3 length equals 13 residues. V dropped 6 bases and J dropped 10 bases, with 18 bases sitting between them. Germline lookup yields CDR1 MRHNA and CDR2 SNTAGT. The CDR3 protein is CASREQGGVVAFF. CDR3 DNA sequence: TGTGCCAGCAGAGAACAGGGTGGAGTTGTAGCTTTCTTT.

In its sample, this clone was seen many times. DNA for the CDR3: TGTGCCAGCAGCCCTGAGCCGGGACAGACTAACTATGGCTACACCTTC. Translating it yields CASSPEPGQTNYGYTF. This chain links TRBV7-2 with TRBJ1-2; 7 nucleotides agree with TRBD1. The CDR3 is 16 residues long. Germline CDR1 is SGHTA and CDR2 is FQGNSA. Trimming cost V 5 bases and J 0 bases; bases outside gene matches: 9.

This clone was found a few times. The V call is TRBV5-1, the J call TRBJ2-2, with D tentatively TRBD2 (6 bases). V lost 2 bases to trimming and J lost 4 bases, with 12 bases between them. Germline-derived CDR1 and CDR2 are SGHRS and YFSETQ. There are 15 residues in the CDR3. The DNA of the CDR3 is TGCGCCAGCAGCTTCGGTCTGGAGGGCACCGGGGAGCTGTTTTTT. This gives the protein CASSFGLEGTGELFF.

This sequence joins TRBV29-1 and TRBJ2-3; D unresolved. The germline V gene has CDR1 SQVTM and CDR2 ANQGSEA. V gave up 7 bases and J gave up 2 bases, with 22 bases separating them. This CDR3 is built from 16 residues. CDR3 region: CSGQSPPSHNTDTQYF. The CDR3 coding sequence is TGCAGCGGACAATCCCCCCCAAGTCATAACACAGATACGCAGTATTTT.

This clone was detected only a few times. V usage is TRBV6-5 and J usage is TRBJ2-5; D gene ambiguous. Trimming removed 6 bases at V and 5 bases at J, with 7 bases between. Germline CDR1 MNHEY, CDR2 SVGAGI. This CDR3 is 11 amino acids long. The CDR3: CASSERETQYF. CDR3 nucleotide sequence: TGTGCCAGCAGCGAGAGGGAGACCCAGTACTTC.

The sample holds a few counts of this clone. The CDR3 nucleotides read TGTGCCATCAGTGGGACAGGGGGCAATCAGCCCCAGCATTTT. It specifies CAISGTGGNQPQHF. V usage is TRBV10-3 and J usage is TRBJ1-5, with 9 positions matching TRBD1. The germline gives CDR1 ENHRY, CDR2 SYGVKD. Trimming at V came to 4 bases and at J to 2 bases, leaving 0 bases not matched to a gene. This CDR3 has 14 residues.

This clone was seen a handful of times. V gene TRBV4-2 combines with J gene TRBJ1-4, with 10 nucleotides matching TRBD1. In germline, CDR1 is LGHNA, CDR2 YNFKEQ. J was trimmed by 6 bases and V by 1 base; bases with no gene match: 8. CDR3 size: 17 residues. CDR3 coding DNA: TGTGCCAGCAGCCAAGGGGCCCGACAGGGGGCGCATGAAAAACTGTTTTTT. Translation gives CASSQGARQGAHEKLFF.

The rearrangement links TRBV2 to TRBJ2-1; possibly TRBD2 for D (5 bases). Trimming pared 4 bases from V and 6 bases from J, leaving 19 bases between. CDR1 and CDR2 (germline): SNHLY, FYNNEI. The length of the CDR3 is 16 residues. The CDR3 reads CASSGSRVPIGNEQFF. The CDR3 nucleotides read TGTGCCAGCAGTGGCTCGCGGGTCCCTATTGGCAATGAGCAGTTCTTC.

The J gene is TRBJ2-2, the V gene TRBV5-1, with 7 bases lining up with TRBD2. Germline CDR1 and CDR2: SGHRS and YFSETQ. The ends lost 4 bases at V and 6 bases at J; junction bases unmatched: 6. The CDR3 consists of 14 residues. This CDR3 is CASSPRGVSGELFF. The CDR3 DNA is TGCGCCAGCAGCCCTCGGGGGGTGTCCGGGGAGCTGTTTTTT.

This clone was seen only a few times. The chain recombines TRBV19 with TRBJ2-3, with TRBD2 matching 8 bases. Germline trimming cut 0 bases from V and 1 base from J; bases unmatched to any gene: 3. The germline gives CDR1 LNHDA, CDR2 SQIVND (reference sequence). CDR3 size: 16 residues. As DNA, the CDR3 is TGTGCCAGTAGTATAGAGGCTAGCGGGCGCACAGATACGCAGTATTTT. It encodes CASSIEASGRTDTQYF.

This chain joins TRBV6-4 and TRBJ2-2; 10 nucleotides agree with TRBD2. The J segment lost 5 bases and the V segment lost 4 bases, leaving 4 bases of the junction unmatched. The CDR3 spans 15 residues. CDR1 is MRHNA, CDR2 SNTAGT, per germline. CDR3 sequence reads: CASSARTSGTGELFF. Here the CDR3 DNA reads TGTGCCAGCAGTGCCCGGACTAGCGGTACCGGGGAGCTGTTTTTT.